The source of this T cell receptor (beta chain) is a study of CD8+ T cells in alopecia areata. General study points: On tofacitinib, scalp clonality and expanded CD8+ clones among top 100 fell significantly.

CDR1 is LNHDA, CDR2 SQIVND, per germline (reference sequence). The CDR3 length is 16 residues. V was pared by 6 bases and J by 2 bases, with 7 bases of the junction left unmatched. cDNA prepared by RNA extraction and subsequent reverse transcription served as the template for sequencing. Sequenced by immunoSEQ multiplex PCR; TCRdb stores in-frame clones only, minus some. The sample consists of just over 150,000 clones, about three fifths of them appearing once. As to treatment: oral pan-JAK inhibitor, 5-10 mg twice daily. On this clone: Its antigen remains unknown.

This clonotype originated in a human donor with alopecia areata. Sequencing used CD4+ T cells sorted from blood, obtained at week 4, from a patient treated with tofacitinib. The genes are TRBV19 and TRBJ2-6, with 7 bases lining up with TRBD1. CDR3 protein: CASSNDRAAGANVLTF. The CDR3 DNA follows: TGTGCCAGTAGCAACGACAGGGCGGCTGGGGCCAACGTCCTGACTTTC. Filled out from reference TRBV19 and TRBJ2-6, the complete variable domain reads DGGITQSPKYLFRKEGQNVTLSCEQNLNHDAMYWYRQDPGQGLRLIYYSQIVNDFQKGDIAEGYSVSREKKESFPLTVTSAQKNPTAFYLCASSNDRAAGANVLTFGAGSRLTVL.